These 3 T cell receptor beta chains originate from one sample sequenced in a study of tumor and adjacent non-tumor tissue in lung cancer. A modified ARM-PCR protocol with three rounds of nested PCR amplified TCRbeta. MiXCR, run by TCRdb on the multiplex PCR reads, gives a single entry per CDR3 protein. The sample yields about 85,000 distinct CDR3 sequences, around 57% seen once. No cell sorting was done before RNA was extracted from the tissue. Material for sequencing was lung tumor tissue. The origin of the receptors is a man aged 70-80 years with non-small cell lung cancer.

The table lists this clonotype with a few counts. This sequence may be a read error, since a much larger clone differs from it by one base. This sequence joins TRBV6-1 and TRBJ1-4, with TRBD1 matching over 8 bases. This CDR3 has 13 residues. CDR1 is MNHNS and CDR2 is SASEGT in the germline V gene. Here the CDR3 DNA reads TGTGCCAGCAGTCTGGGACAGGCCGAAAAACCGTTTTTT. Translating gives CASSLGQAEKPFF.

With respect to this clonotype: One end of the junction varies from germline; a read error may be responsible. J is TRBJ1-2 and V is TRBV4-1; a possible D gene is TRBD1 (6 bases). The CDR3 consists of 14 residues. From germline, CDR1 is MGHRA and CDR2 YSYEKL. CDR3 bases: TGCGCCAGTAGCCAAGACAGGAGGACCTATGACTACACCTTC. Translation: CASSQDRRTYDYTF.

Notes on this clonotype: An end of the junction differs from the germline gene, which may be a read error. The chain uses TRBV12-3 or TRBV12-4 and TRBJ1-5; 9 bases fit TRBD1. The CDR3 covers 16 residues. The CDR3 here is CVSSLTGGNGNQPQHF. CDR3 nucleotide sequence: TGTGTCAGCAGTTTGACAGGGGGGAATGGCAATCAGCCCCAGCATTTT.